This is a list of T cell receptor beta chains from one sample in a study of blood T cell repertoires in COVID-19. Libraries were prepared by immunoSEQ multiplex PCR; TCRdb keeps only in-frame clonotypes and omits some of them. Of about 56,000 clones in the sample, roughly nine tenths were seen once. The sample was peripheral blood. These receptors came from a woman aged 55-70 years with COVID-19, enrolled during active disease. Each CDR3 is given with its conserved first and last residue. A D gene is named only where the DNA matches it firmly. A row's size may be missing; if present it is once, few, many or a size class.

D | J | V | size | CDR3 | DNA
- | TRBJ1-1 | TRBV6-2/TRBV6-3 | - | CASSSNTRVAEAFF | TGTGCCAGCAGTTCAAACACCAGGGTCGCTGAAGCTTTCTTT
- | TRBJ2-3 | TRBV5-1 | - | CASSLGLDTTTDTQYF | TGCGCCAGCAGCTTGGGACTAGATACCACCACAGATACGCAGTATTTT
- | TRBJ1-2 | TRBV28 | - | CASSLQGTEDGYTF | TGTGCCAGCAGTCTCCAGGGAACCGAAGATGGCTACACCTTC
TRBD1 | TRBJ1-4 | TRBV2 | - | CASSEGTGHGEKLFF | TGTGCCAGCAGTGAAGGGACAGGGCATGGTGAAAAACTGTTTTTT
TRBD1 | TRBJ1-1 | TRBV14 | few | CASNPGQGNSAEAFF | TGTGCCAGCAACCCGGGACAGGGTAACAGCGCTGAAGCTTTCTTT
TRBD1 | TRBJ2-7 | TRBV19 | - | CASSIVQGSQAEQYF | TGTGCCAGTAGTATCGTACAGGGGAGCCAGGCCGAGCAGTACTTC
- | TRBJ1-1 | TRBV7-9 | - | CASSFRQMNTEAFF | TGTGCCAGCAGCTTCCGACAGATGAACACTGAAGCTTTCTTT
- | TRBJ2-5 | TRBV29-1 | - | CSVEDLGGLETQYF | TGCAGCGTTGAAGATCTGGGAGGACTAGAGACCCAGTACTTC
- | TRBJ2-7 | TRBV5-6 | - | CASSLLGRLEGYEQYF | TGTGCCAGCAGCCTGTTGGGACGGCTGGAGGGCTACGAGCAGTACTTC
- | TRBJ1-3 | TRBV7-9 | - | CASSSYVSGNTIYF | TGTGCCAGCAGCTCCTATGTCTCTGGAAACACCATATATTTT
- | TRBJ1-4 | TRBV6-2/TRBV6-3 | once | CASSPSLGLTREKLFF | TGTGCCAGCAGTCCATCTCTGGGCCTTACTCGGGAAAAACTGTTTTTT
TRBD1 | TRBJ2-7 | TRBV12-5 | once | CASGPISGQGVYEQYF | TGTGCTAGTGGCCCTATCTCAGGCCAGGGGGTCTACGAGCAGTACTTC
- | TRBJ1-2 | TRBV6-5 | - | CASTGFDGYGYTF | TGTGCCAGCACAGGGTTTGACGGCTATGGCTACACCTTC
TRBD1 | TRBJ1-5 | TRBV28 | few | CASRMTGDSNQPQHF | TGTGCCAGCAGGATGACAGGGGATAGCAATCAGCCCCAGCATTTT
TRBD1 | TRBJ1-5 | TRBV19 | - | CASSEQGSSNQPQHF | TGTGCCAGTAGCGAACAGGGGTCTAGCAATCAGCCCCAGCATTTT
- | TRBJ1-1 | TRBV21-1 | - | CASSKSGGGRRLNTEAFF | TGTGCCAGCAGCAAATCGGGGGGCGGGCGCCGCTTGAACACTGAAGCTTTCTTT
- | TRBJ2-1 | TRBV9 | - | CASSVGPNSLAGFGNEQFF | TGTGCCAGCAGCGTAGGACCCAATAGTCTCGCCGGGTTCGGCAATGAGCAGTTCTTC
TRBD2 | TRBJ2-1 | TRBV10-3 | - | CAISGLADHKSSYNEQFF | TGTGCCATCAGCGGACTAGCGGACCATAAGAGCTCCTACAATGAGCAGTTCTTC
TRBD1 | TRBJ1-2 | TRBV4-3 | once | CASSQAPLDRANGYTF | TGCGCCAGCAGCCAAGCACCCCTGGACAGGGCGAATGGCTACACCTTC
- | TRBJ1-5 | TRBV5-6 | - | CASSLAGWPQHF | TGTGCCAGCAGCTTGGCCGGTTGGCCCCAGCATTTT
TRBD1 | TRBJ1-1 | TRBV30 | - | CARRGTNTEAFF | TGTGCCCGCAGGGGGACGAACACTGAAGCTTTCTTT